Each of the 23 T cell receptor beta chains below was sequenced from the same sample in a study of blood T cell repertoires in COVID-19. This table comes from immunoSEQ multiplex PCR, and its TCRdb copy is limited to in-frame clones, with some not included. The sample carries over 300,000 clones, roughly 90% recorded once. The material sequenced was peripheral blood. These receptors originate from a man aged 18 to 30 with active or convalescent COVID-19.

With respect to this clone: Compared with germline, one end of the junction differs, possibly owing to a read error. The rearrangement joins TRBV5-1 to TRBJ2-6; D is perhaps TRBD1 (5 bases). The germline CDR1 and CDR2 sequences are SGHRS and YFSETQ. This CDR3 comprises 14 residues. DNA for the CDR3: TGCGCCAGCAGCTTGTCTACAGGTACCAACGTGCTGACTTTC. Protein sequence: CASSLSTGTNVLTF.

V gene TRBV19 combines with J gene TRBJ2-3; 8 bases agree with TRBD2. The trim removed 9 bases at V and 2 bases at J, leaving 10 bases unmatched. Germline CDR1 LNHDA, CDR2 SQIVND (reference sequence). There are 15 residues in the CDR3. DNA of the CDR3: TGTGCCAGCAAGGCAAGCGGGGGATCCACAGATACGCAGTATTTT. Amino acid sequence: CASKASGGSTDTQYF.

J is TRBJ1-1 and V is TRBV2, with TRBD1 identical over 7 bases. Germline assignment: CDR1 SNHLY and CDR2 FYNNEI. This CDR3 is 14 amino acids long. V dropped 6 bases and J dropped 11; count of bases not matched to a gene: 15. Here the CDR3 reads CASSDLLDRALAFF. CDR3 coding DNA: TGTGCCAGCAGCGACCTCCTTGACAGGGCGCTGGCTTTCTTT.

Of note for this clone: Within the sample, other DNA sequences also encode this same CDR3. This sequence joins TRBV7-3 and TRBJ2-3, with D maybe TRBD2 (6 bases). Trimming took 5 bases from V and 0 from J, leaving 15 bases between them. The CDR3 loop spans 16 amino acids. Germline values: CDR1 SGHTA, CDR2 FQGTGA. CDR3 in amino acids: CASSPGTVRSTDTQYF. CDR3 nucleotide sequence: TGTGCCAGCAGCCCGGGGACTGTGAGAAGCACAGATACGCAGTATTTT.

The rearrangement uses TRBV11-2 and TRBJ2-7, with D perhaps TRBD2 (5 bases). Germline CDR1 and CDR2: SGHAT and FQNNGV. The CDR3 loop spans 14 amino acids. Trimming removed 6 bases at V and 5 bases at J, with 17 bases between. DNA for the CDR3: TGTGCCAGCAGGTTACCCCAGCGGATCGACGAGCAGTACTTC. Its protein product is CASRLPQRIDEQYF.

This chain's CDR3 is CASSVFEFNEQFF. Written as DNA, the CDR3 is TGTGCCAGCAGCGTATTCGAGTTCAATGAGCAGTTCTTC. This chain links TRBV9 with TRBJ2-1; D is unresolved. The germline CDR1 and CDR2 sequences are SGDLS and YYNGEE. This CDR3 has 13 residues. The V end lost 1 base, the J end lost 6 bases, and 8 bases lay between the germline ends.

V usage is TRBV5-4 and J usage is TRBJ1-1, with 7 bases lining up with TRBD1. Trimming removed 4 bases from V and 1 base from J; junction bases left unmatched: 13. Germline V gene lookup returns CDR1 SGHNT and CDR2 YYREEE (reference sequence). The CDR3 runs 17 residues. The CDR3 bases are TGTGCCAGCAGCAAGGACAGGCTTATAATTCGGAACACTGAAGCTTTCTTT. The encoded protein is CASSKDRLIIRNTEAFF. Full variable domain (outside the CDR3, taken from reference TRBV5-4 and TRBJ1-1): ETGVTQSPTHLIKTRGQQVTLRCSSQSGHNTVSWYQQALGQGPQFIFQYYREEENGRGNFPPRFSGLQFPNYSSELNVNALELDDSALYLCASSKDRLIIRNTEAFFGQGTRLTVV.

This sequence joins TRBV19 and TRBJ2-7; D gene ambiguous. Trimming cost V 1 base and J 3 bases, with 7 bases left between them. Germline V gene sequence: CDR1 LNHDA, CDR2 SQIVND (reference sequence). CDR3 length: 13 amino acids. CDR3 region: CASSIGNSYEQYF. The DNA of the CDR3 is TGTGCCAGTAGTATAGGTAACAGCTACGAGCAGTACTTC.

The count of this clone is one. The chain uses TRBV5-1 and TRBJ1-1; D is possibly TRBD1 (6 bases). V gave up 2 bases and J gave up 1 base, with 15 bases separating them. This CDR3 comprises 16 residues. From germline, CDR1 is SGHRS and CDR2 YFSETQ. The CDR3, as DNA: TGCGCCAGCAGCTTCCAGGGGCCTAGAAGGAACACTGAAGCTTTCTTT. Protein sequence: CASSFQGPRRNTEAFF.

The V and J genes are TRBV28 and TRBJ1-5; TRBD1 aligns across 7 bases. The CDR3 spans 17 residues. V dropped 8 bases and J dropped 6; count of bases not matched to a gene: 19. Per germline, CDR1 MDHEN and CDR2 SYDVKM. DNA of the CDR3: TGTGCCAGCGGCTCCGGGACAGTTTCATCATCGGGTCAGCCCCAGCATTTT. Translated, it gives CASGSGTVSSSGQPQHF.

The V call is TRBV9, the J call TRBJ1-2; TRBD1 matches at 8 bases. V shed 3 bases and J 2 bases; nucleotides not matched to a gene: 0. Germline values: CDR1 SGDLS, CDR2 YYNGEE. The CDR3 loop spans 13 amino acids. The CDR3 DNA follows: TGTGCCAGCAGCGGGACAGGGAACTATGGCTACACCTTC. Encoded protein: CASSGTGNYGYTF.

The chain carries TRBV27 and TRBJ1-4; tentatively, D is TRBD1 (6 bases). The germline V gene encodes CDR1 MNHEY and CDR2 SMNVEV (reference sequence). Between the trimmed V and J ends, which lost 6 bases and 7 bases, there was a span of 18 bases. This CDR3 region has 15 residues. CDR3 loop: CASRRSRGAGEKLFF. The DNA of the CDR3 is TGTGCCAGCAGACGAAGTCGGGGGGCAGGTGAAAAACTGTTTTTT.

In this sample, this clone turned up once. CDR3: CASSRGQGSNQPQHF. Here the CDR3 DNA reads TGTGCCAGCAGCCGAGGACAGGGGAGCAATCAGCCCCAGCATTTT. V gene TRBV7-8 combines with J gene TRBJ1-5, with 9 nucleotides matching TRBD1. Germline lookup yields CDR1 SGHVS and CDR2 FQNEAQ. V lost 5 bases, J lost 1 base, and 3 bases stayed unmatched. The CDR3 runs 15 residues.

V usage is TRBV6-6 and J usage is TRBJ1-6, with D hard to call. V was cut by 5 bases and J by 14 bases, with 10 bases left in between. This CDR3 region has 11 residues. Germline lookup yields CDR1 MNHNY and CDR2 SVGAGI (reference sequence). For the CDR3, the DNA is TGTGCCAGCAGTGACCGGGTAACCCTCCACTTT. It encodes CASSDRVTLHF.

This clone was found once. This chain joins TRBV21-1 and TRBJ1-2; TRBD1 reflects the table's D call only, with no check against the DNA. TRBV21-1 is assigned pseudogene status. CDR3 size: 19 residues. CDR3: CASSKKSGTQGMLNYGYTF. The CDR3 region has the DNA TGTGCCAGCAGCAAAAAGTCCGGGACACAGGGAATGCTAAACTATGGCTACACCTTC.

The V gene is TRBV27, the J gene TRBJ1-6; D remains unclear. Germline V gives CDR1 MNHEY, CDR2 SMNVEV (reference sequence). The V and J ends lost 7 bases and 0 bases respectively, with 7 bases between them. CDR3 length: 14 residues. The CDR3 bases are TGTGCCAGCAAAACGAGCTCCTATAATTCACCCCTCCACTTT. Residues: CASKTSSYNSPLHF.

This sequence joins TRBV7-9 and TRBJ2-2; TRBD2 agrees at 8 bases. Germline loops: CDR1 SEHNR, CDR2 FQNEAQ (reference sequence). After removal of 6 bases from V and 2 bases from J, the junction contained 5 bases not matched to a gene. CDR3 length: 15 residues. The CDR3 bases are TGTGCCAGCAGTTCTACTAGCGGTAACACCGGGGAGCTGTTTTTT. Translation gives CASSSTSGNTGELFF.

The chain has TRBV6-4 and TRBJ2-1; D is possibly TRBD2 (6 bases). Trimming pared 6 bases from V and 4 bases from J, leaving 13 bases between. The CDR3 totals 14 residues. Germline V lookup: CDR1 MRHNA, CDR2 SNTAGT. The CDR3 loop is CASSLSGRYNEQFF. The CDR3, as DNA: TGTGCCAGCAGCCTTAGCGGAAGATACAATGAGCAGTTCTTC.

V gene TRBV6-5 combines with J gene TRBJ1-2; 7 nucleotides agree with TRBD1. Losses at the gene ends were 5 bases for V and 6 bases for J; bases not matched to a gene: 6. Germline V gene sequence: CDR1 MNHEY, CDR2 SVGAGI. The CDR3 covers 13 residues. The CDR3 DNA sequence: TGTGCCAGCAGTCGACAGGGCGGGAATGGCTACACCTTC. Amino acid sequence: CASSRQGGNGYTF.

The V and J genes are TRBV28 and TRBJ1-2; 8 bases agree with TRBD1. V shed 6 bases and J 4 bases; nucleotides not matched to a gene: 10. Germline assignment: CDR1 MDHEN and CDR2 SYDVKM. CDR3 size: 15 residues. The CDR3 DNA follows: TGTGCCAGCAGCCTTAGGGCAGGGGGCATCTATGGCTACACCTTC. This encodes CASSLRAGGIYGYTF.

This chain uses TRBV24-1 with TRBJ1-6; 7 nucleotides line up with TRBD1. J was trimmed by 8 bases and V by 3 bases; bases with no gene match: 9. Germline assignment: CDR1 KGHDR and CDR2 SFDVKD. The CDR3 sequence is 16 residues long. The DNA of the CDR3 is TGTGCCACCAGTGATAAGACAGGGTGGATCGATTCACCCCTCCACTTT. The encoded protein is CATSDKTGWIDSPLHF.

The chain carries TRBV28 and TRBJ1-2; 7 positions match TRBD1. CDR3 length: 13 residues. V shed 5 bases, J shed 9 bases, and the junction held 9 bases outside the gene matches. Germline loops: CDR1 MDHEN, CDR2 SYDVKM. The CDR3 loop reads CASSIPGTASYTF. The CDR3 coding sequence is TGTGCCAGCAGTATTCCCGGGACAGCGAGCTACACCTTC.

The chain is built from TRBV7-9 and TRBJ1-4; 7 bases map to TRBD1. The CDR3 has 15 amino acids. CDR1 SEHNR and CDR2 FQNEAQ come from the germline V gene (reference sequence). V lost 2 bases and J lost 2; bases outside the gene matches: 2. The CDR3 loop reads CASSLRGQTNEKLFF. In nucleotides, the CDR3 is TGTGCCAGCAGCTTAAGGGGACAGACTAATGAAAAACTGTTTTTT.